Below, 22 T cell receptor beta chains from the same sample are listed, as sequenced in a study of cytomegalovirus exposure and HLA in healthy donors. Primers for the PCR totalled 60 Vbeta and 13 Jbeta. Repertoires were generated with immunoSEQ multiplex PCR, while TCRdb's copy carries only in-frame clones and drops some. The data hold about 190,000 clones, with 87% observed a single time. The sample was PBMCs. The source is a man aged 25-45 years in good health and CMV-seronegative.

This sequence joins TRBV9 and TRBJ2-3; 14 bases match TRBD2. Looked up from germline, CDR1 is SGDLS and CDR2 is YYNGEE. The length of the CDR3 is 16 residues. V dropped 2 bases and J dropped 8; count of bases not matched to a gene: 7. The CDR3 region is CASSVMGLAGDPTQYF. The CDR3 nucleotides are TGTGCCAGCAGCGTGATGGGACTAGCGGGGGACCCTACGCAGTATTTT.

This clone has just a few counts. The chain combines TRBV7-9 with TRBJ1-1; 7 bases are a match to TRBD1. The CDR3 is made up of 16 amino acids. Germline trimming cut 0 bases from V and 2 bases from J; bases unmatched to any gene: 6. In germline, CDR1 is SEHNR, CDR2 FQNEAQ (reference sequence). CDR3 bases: TGTGCCAGCAGCTTAGCAGCCGGGACAGCCAACACTGAAGCTTTCTTT. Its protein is CASSLAAGTANTEAFF.

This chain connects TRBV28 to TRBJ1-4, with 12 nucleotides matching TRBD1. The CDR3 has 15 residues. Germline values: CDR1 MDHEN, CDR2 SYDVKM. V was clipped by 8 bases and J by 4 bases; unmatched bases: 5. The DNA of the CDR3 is TGTGCCAGCGGGGACAGGGGGCTGGTTAATGAAAAACTGTTTTTT. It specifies CASGDRGLVNEKLFF.

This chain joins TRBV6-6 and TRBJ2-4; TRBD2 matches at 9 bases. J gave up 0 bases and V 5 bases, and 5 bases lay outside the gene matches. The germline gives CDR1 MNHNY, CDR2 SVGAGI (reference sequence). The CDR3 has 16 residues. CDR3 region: CASSPTSGLAKNIQYF. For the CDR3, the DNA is TGTGCCAGCAGTCCAACTAGCGGGCTAGCCAAAAACATTCAGTACTTC.

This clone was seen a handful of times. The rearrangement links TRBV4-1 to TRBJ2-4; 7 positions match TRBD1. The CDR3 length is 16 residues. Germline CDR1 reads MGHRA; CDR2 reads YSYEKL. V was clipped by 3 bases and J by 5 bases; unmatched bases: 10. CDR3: CASSQNPGTVENIQYF. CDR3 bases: TGCGCCAGCAGCCAGAATCCCGGGACAGTCGAAAACATTCAGTACTTC.

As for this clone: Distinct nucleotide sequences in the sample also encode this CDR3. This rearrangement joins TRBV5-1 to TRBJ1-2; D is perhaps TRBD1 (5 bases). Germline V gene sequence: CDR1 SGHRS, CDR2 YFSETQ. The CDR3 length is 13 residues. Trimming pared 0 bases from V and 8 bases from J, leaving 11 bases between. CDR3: CASSLGQGDGYTF. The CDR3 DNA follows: TGCGCCAGCAGCTTGGGCCAGGGTGACGGCTACACCTTC.

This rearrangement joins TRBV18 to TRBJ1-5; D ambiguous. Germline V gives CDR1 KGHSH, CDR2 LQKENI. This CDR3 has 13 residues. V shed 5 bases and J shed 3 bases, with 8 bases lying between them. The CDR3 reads CASSMQANQPQHF. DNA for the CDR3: TGTGCCAGCTCAATGCAGGCCAATCAGCCCCAGCATTTT. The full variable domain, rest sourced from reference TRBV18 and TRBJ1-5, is NAGVMQNPRHLVRRRGQEARLRCSPMKGHSHVYWYRQLPEEGLKFMVYLQKENIIDESGMPKERFSAEFPKEGPSILRIQQVVRGDSAAYFCASSMQANQPQHFGDGTRLSIL.

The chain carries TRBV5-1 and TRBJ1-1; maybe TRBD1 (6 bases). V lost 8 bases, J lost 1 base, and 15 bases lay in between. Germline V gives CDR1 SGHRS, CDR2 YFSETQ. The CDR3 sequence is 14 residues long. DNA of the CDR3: TGCGCCAGTTCCCTAGAGGGACAGAACACTGAAGCTTTCTTT. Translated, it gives CASSLEGQNTEAFF.

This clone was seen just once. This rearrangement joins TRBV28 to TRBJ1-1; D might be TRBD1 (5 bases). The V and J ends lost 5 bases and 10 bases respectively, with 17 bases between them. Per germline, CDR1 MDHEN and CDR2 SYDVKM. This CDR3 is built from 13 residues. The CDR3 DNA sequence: TGTGCCAGCAGTATACAAGACAGCCTCGGAGCTTTCTTT. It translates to CASSIQDSLGAFF. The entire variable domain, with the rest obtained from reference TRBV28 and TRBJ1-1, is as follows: DVKVTQSSRYLVKRTGEKVFLECVQDMDHENMFWYRQDPGLGLRLIYFSYDVKMKEKGDIPEGYSVSREKKERFSLILESASTNQTSMYLCASSIQDSLGAFFGQGTRLTVV.

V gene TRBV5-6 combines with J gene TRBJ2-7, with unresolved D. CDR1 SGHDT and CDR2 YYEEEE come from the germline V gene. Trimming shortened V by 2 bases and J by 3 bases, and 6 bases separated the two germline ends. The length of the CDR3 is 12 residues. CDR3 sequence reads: CASSLLRYEQYF. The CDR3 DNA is TGTGCCAGCAGCTTACTACGCTACGAGCAGTACTTC.

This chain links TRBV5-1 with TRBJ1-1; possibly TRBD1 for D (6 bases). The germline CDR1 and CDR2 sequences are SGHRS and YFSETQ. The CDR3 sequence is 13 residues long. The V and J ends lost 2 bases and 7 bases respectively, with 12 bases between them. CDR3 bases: TGCGCCAGCAGCTTACAGGGTGTGGGTGAAGCTTTCTTT. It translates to CASSLQGVGEAFF.

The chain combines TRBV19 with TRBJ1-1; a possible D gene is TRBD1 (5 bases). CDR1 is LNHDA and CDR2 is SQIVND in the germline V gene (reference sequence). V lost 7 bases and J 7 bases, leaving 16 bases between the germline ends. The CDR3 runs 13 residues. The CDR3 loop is CASTSQVGYEAFF. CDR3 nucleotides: TGTGCCAGTACTTCACAGGTAGGGTATGAAGCTTTCTTT.

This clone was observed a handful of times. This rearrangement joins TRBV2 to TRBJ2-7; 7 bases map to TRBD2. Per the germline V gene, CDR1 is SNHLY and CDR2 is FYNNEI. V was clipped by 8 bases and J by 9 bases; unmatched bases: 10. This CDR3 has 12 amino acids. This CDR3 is CASATSPGLQYF. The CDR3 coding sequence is TGTGCCAGCGCGACTAGCCCAGGGTTGCAGTACTTC.

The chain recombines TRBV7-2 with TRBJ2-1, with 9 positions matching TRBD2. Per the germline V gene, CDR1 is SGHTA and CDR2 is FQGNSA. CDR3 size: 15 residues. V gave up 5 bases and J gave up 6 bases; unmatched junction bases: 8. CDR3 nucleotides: TGTGCCAGCAGCCTGGGACTAGCCTCAGGCAATGAGCAGTTCTTC. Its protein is CASSLGLASGNEQFF.

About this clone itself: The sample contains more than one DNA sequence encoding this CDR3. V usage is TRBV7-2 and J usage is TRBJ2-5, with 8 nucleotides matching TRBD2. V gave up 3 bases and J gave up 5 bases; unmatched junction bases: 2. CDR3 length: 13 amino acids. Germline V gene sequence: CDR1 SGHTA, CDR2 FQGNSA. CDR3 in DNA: TGTGCCAGCAGCTTCTCGGGGGGGGAGACCCAGTACTTC. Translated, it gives CASSFSGGETQYF.

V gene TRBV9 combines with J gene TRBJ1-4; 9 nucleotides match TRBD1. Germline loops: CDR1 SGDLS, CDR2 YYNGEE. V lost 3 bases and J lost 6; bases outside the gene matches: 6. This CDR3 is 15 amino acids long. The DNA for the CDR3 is TGTGCCAGCAGCGCCCGGGGACAGGGTGATGAAAAACTGTTTTTT. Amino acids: CASSARGQGDEKLFF.

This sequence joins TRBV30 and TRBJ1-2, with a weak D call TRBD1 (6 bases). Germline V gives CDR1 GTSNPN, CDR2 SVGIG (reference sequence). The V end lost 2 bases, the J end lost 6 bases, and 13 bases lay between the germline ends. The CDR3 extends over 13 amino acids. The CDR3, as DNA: TGTGCCTGGAGTAGAGACAGGACTGATGGCTACACCTTC. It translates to CAWSRDRTDGYTF.

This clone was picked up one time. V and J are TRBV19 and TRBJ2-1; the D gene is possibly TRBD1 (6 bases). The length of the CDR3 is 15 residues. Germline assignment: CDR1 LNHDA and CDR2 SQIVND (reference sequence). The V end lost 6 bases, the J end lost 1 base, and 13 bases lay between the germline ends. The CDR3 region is CASSLDRRSYNEQFF. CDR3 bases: TGTGCCAGTAGCCTCGACAGGCGATCCTACAATGAGCAGTTCTTC.

CDR3 in DNA: TGTGCCAGCAGCTTTCCGGCGGGAGGGTCCTACAATGAGCAGTTCTTC. Its protein product is CASSFPAGGSYNEQFF. The V call is TRBV27, the J call TRBJ2-1; TRBD2 aligns across 9 bases. CDR3 length: 16 amino acids. The V gene end was trimmed by 6 bases and the J gene end by 1 base; junction bases not matched to a gene: 7. Germline CDR1 is MNHEY and CDR2 is SMNVEV (reference sequence).

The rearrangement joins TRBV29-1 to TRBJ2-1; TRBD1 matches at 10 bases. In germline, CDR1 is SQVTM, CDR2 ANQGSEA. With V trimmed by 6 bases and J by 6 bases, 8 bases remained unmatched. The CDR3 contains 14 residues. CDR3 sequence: CSVASGTGVNEQFF. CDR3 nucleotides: TGCAGCGTGGCATCCGGGACAGGGGTCAATGAGCAGTTCTTC.

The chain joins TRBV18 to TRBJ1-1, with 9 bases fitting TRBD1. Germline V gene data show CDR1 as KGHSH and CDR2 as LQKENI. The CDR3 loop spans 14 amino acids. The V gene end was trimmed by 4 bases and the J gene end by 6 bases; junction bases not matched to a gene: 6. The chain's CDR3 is CASSLQGAAAEAFF. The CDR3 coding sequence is TGTGCCAGCTCACTACAGGGGGCCGCCGCTGAAGCTTTCTTT. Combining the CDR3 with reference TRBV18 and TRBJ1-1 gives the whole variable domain NAGVMQNPRHLVRRRGQEARLRCSPMKGHSHVYWYRQLPEEGLKFMVYLQKENIIDESGMPKERFSAEFPKEGPSILRIQQVVRGDSAAYFCASSLQGAAAEAFFGQGTRLTVV.

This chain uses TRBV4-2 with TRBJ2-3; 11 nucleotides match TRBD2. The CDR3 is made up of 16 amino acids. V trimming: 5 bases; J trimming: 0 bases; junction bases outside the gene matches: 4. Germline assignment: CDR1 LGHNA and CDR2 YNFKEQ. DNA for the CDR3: TGTGCCAGCAGCTTATCTAGCGGGAGGAGCACAGATACGCAGTATTTT. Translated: CASSLSSGRSTDTQYF.